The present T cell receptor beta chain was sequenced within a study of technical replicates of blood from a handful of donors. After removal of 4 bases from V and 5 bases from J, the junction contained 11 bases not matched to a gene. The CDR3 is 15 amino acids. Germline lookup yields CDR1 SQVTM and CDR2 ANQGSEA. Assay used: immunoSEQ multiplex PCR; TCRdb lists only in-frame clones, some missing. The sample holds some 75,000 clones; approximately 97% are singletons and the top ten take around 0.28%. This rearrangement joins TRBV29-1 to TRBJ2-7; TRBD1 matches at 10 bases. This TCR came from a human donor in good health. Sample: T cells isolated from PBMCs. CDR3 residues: CSVVRLTGGMNEQYF. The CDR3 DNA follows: TGCAGCGTTGTCCGATTGACAGGGGGCATGAACGAGCAGTACTTC.